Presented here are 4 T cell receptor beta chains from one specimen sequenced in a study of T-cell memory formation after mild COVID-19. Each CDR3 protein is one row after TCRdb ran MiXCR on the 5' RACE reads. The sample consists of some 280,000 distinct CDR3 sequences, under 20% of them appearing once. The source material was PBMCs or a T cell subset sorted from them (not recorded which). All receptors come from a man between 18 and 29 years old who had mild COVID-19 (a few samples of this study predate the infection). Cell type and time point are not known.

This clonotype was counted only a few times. The CDR3 spells CAIRAGTTYEQYV. In DNA form, the CDR3 reads TGTGCCATAAGGGCCGGGACGACCTACGAGCAGTACGTC. The chain couples TRBV6-5 to TRBJ2-7; D may match TRBD1 or TRBD2 (5 bases each). CDR1 and CDR2 (germline): MNHEY, SVGAGI. CDR3 length: 13 residues. V was pared by 10 bases and J by 2 bases, with 15 bases between.

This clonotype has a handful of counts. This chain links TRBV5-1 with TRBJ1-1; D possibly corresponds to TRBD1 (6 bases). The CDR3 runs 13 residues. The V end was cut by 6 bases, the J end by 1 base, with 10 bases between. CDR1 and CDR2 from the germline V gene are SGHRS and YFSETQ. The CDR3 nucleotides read TGCGCCAGCAACGAACAGGGGAACACTGAAGCTTTCTTT. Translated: CASNEQGNTEAFF.

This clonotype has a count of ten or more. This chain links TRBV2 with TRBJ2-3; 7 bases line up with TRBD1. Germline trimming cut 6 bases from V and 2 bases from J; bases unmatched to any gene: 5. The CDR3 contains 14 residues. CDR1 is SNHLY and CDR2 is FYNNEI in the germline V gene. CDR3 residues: CASSMTGITDTQYF. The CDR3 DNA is TGTGCCAGCAGCATGACAGGGATCACAGATACGCAGTATTTT. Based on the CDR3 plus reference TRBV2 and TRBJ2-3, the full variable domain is EPEVTQTPSHQVTQMGQEVILRCVPISNHLYFYWYRQILGQKVEFLVSFYNNEISEKSEIFDDQFSVERPDGSNFTLKIRSTKLEDSAMYFCASSMTGITDTQYFGPGTRLTVL.

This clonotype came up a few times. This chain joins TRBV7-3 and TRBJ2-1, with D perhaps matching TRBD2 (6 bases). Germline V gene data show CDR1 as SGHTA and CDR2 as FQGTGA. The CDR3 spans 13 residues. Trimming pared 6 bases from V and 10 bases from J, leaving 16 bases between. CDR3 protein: CASSKRVEGEQFF. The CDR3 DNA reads TGTGCCAGCAGTAAAAGGGTGGAGGGGGAGCAGTTCTTC.